This T cell receptor (beta chain) was identified in a study of cytomegalovirus exposure and HLA in healthy donors. The CDR3 consists of 14 residues. Per the germline V gene, CDR1 is LGHNT and CDR2 is FRNRAP. The J segment lost 10 bases and the V segment lost 3 bases, leaving 11 bases of the junction unmatched. Points from the study as a whole: Later on, an analysis tied 15,000 to 20,000 TCR beta sequences to HLA alleles at 0.05 false discovery rate.

Vbeta (60) and Jbeta (13) primers were used in the PCR. Clones were sequenced by immunoSEQ multiplex PCR, and TCRdb holds only the in-frame ones, with some missing. The repertoire holds 150,000 to 200,000 clones, with approximately 88% as singletons. Note on this clone: What it binds is not known.

The sequencing sample was made of PBMCs. The clonotype originates from a woman under 30 in good health and CMV-seronegative. V usage is TRBV12-5 and J usage is TRBJ2-5, with 7 bases fitting TRBD1. The CDR3 here is CASGFSKTGEFQYF. CDR3 nucleotides: TGTGCTAGTGGTTTCTCAAAAACAGGGGAGTTCCAGTACTTC.